This section outlines one T cell receptor (beta chain) sequence together with its context. This sample is drawn from a study of blood T cell repertoires in COVID-19. Profiled with immunoSEQ multiplex PCR; TCRdb holds only in-frame clones, not every one. The sample holds 200,000 or so clones, about 87% seen once. This CDR3 has 18 amino acids. CDR1 is SGHTA, CDR2 FQGTGA, per germline. The junction had 12 bases not matched to a gene; V was cut back by 5 bases and J by 4 bases. Sample: PBMCs or T cells enriched from blood (not recorded which). The receptor comes from a woman aged 25 to 39 who had recovered from COVID-19. The chain joins TRBV7-3 to TRBJ2-1; TRBD2 matches at 12 bases. The CDR3, as DNA: TGTGCCAGCAGCCATCTGGCCCGACTAGCGGGGGAATACAATGAGCAGTTCTTC. Its translation is CASSHLARLAGEYNEQFF.